This T cell receptor beta chain was retrieved from a study of post-analysis software for immune sequencing data. Across the whole study: Patients had relapsing-remitting, secondary progressive or progressive-relapsing multiple sclerosis; some lacked subtype.

As concerns this clonotype: Its specificity is not known.

TCR beta cDNA libraries included unique molecular identifiers. Roughly 500,000 cDNA molecules were obtained from roughly 1.1 to 9.2 million T cells. MiXCR, applied by TCRdb to the PCR reads, yields one record per CDR3 protein. The sample contains about 820,000 distinct CDR3 sequences, roughly 58% of which appear only once. Study-wide points: Compared with controls, patients had more of roughly 5 TRBV segments, including TRBV5-6, TRBV5-1 and TRBV20-1. Samples prepared in the same batch strongly co-clustered by F measure. Significantly decreased normalized Chao1 diversity was recorded for multiple sclerosis patients relative to controls.

The CDR3 length is 12 residues. Trimming left V 6 bases short and J 11 bases short, with 16 bases between. Germline CDR1 and CDR2: SGHTA and FQGNSA. The source of this sequence is a girl aged 10 to 17 with multiple sclerosis. Sequences were obtained from blood. The V gene is TRBV7-2, the J gene TRBJ2-5, with a weak D call TRBD2 (6 bases). CDR3 nucleotides: TGTGCCAGCAGTCCTCAGAGTCGGGAGCAGTACTTC. It encodes CASSPQSREQYF. Using reference TRBV7-2 and TRBJ2-5 for the parts outside the CDR3, the full variable domain is GAGVSQSPSNKVTEKGKDVELRCDPISGHTALYWYRQSLGQGLEFLIYFQGNSAPDKSGLPSDRFSAERTGGSVSTLTIQRTQQEDSAVYLCASSPQSREQYFGPGTRLLVL.